This T cell receptor (beta chain) was profiled in a study of blood T cell repertoires in COVID-19. About the research overall: The samples span acute and convalescent COVID-19 from the United States, Italy and Spain.

Germline values: CDR1 MGHRA, CDR2 YSYEKL. The CDR3 is 15 residues long. V was cut by 0 bases and J by 6 bases, with 12 bases left in between. Profiled with immunoSEQ multiplex PCR; TCRdb holds only in-frame clones, not every one. The sample includes 95,000 to 150,000 clones, around 84% of them seen just once. The sequenced sample was PBMCs or T cells enriched from blood (not recorded which). J is TRBJ2-1 and V is TRBV4-1, with D maybe TRBD2 (6 bases). The clonotype was recovered from a woman in her thirties who had recovered from COVID-19. CDR3 nucleotides: TGCGCCAGCAGCCAAGATCCGGGAGACTTCAATGAGCAGTTCTTC. As protein: CASSQDPGDFNEQFF.